The clone carrying this T cell receptor beta chain was detected a few times. Its antigen is still unknown. The treatment is: approximately 10-day PBMC culture with coronavirus spike peptide pools or control peptides (ViraFEST assay). T cells were expanded with peptide pools, and expanded clonotypes were identified by TCR sequencing. This specimen comes from a study of vaccination and CD4 T cells after COVID-19. Looking at the study overall: Convalescent cases consisted of six males and four females, of whom two were Hispanic.

The assay that was used to sequence DNA from cultured CD4+ T cells was the Oncomine TCR Beta short-read assay. DNA came from CD4+ T cells after culture. TCRdb re-called the PCR reads with MiXCR, one entry per CDR3 protein. This table has tens of thousands of distinct CDR3 sequences, 65% to 80% appearing once. The germline V and J ends were trimmed by 10 bases and 7 bases, with 23 bases remaining between them. Germline assignment: CDR1 ENHRY and CDR2 SYGVKD. CDR3 length: 15 amino acids. This TCR came from a human donor who had recovered from COVID-19. The sequencing sample was made of CD4+ T cells from blood, cultured in vitro. The chain couples TRBV10-3 to TRBJ1-5; possibly TRBD1 for D (6 bases). This chain's CDR3 is CASRPERGAEQPQHF. CDR3 nucleotide sequence: TGTGCCAGCAGACCCGAACGGGGGGCAGAGCAGCCCCAGCATTTT.